This TCR beta chain originates from a study of response to subunit inactivated influenza vaccine. A single record per CDR3 protein comes from TCRdb applying MiXCR to the RT-PCR reads. This sample has 450,000 to 550,000 distinct CDR3 sequences, with about 25% found just once. This clonotype was observed a few times. The clonotype originates from a man between 50 and 59 years old who received an inactivated influenza vaccine. The sequenced sample was CD4+ T cells sorted from PBMCs, obtained approximately 5 days after vaccination.

CDR3 amino acids: CASSFQGLGTEAFF. Here the CDR3 DNA reads TGTGCCAGCAGTTTCCAGGGATTGGGCACTGAAGCTTTCTTT. The V and J genes are TRBV12-3 or TRBV12-4 and TRBJ1-1; D is possibly TRBD1 (5 bases). The germline V and J ends were trimmed by 3 bases and 4 bases, with 12 bases remaining between them. CDR3 size: 14 residues.